The T cell receptor (beta chain) described here comes from a study of T cells in Graves' hyperthyroidism and ophthalmopathy. This clonotype turned up a few times. Germline lookup yields CDR1 MDHEN and CDR2 SYDVKM. Trimming stripped 3 bases from V and 1 base from J, with 10 bases between. The CDR3 loop spans 15 amino acids. TCR beta CDR3 region amplification was performed from RNA transcripts. Researchers ran a first-round RT-PCR on the TCR CDR3 using the HTBI primer set. In TCRdb, the multiplex PCR reads were re-called with MiXCR into one record per CDR3 protein. The data contain roughly 530,000 distinct CDR3 sequences, roughly 17% of them singletons.

The TCR sequence derives from a woman between 18 and 29 years old with Graves' ophthalmopathy. Sequencing was done on a sample of blood. The chain carries TRBV28 and TRBJ2-1; D unclear. The CDR3 region has the DNA TGTGCCAGCAGTTTCTCCGTAACATCCTACAATGAGCAGTTCTTC. Protein sequence: CASSFSVTSYNEQFF.